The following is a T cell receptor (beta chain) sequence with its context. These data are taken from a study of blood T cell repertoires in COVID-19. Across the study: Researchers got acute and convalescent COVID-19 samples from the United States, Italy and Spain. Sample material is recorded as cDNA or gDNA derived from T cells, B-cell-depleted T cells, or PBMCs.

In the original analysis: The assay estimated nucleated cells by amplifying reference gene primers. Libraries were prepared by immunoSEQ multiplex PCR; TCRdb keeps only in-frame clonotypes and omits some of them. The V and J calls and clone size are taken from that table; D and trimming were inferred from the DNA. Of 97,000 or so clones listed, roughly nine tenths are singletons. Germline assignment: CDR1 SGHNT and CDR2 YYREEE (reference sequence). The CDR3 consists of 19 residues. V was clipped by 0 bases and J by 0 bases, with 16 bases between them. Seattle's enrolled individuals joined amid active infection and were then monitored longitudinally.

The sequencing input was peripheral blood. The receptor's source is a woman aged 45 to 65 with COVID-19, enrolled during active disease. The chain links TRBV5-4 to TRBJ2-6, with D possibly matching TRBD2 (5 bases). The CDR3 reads CASSLVLIGGGSGANVLTF. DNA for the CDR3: TGTGCCAGCAGCTTGGTCCTGATTGGAGGAGGCTCTGGGGCCAACGTCCTGACTTTC.